These 28 T cell receptor beta chains share one sample of origin, sequenced in a study of spatial heterogeneity in lung cancer. Time point here: sample taken at primary tumor resection. Whole RNA obtained from tumor, nontumor lung or frozen PBMC underwent sequencing without sorting. One entry per CDR3 protein results from TCRdb running MiXCR on the 5' RACE reads. The sample yields around 40,000 distinct CDR3 sequences, 5.8% seen once. The starting material was PBMCs, obtained at surgery. These receptors all come from a male donor with early-stage non-small cell lung cancer.

The V gene is TRBV19, the J gene TRBJ1-6, with D unclear. The CDR3 has 15 residues. Between the trimmed V and J ends, which lost 0 bases and 7 bases, there was a span of 10 bases. Germline-derived CDR1 and CDR2 are LNHDA and SQIVND (reference sequence). The CDR3 sequence is CASSIEPLPNSPLHF. The DNA of the CDR3 is TGTGCCAGTAGTATAGAGCCCCTCCCAAATTCACCCCTCCACTTT.

This clonotype was found many times. The V and J genes are TRBV6-6 and TRBJ1-2; D remains unclear. From germline, CDR1 is MNHNY and CDR2 SVGAGI (reference sequence). The CDR3 contains 12 residues. Trimming pared 6 bases from V and 8 bases from J, leaving 13 bases between. The chain's CDR3 is CASRGLEGGYTF. The CDR3 nucleotides are TGTGCCAGCAGGGGGTTGGAAGGAGGCTACACCTTC.

The rearrangement joins TRBV7-2 to TRBJ2-7; D is perhaps TRBD1 or TRBD2 (5 bases each). The germline gives CDR1 SGHTA, CDR2 FQGNSA. The CDR3 runs 15 residues. The V gene lost 4 bases and the J gene lost 2 bases, with 15 bases spanning the gap. The CDR3 DNA reads TGTGCCAGCAGCTCCCGGGGCCTCGGCCCCTACGAGCAGTACTTC. It is translated as CASSSRGLGPYEQYF.

There are a few counts of this clonotype. This may stem from a read error, because a much larger clone lies one nucleotide away. This chain uses TRBV6-2 or TRBV6-3 with TRBJ1-2; no firm D call. The CDR3 loop spans 14 amino acids. Germline CDR1 MNHEY, CDR2 SVGEGT. Trimming stripped 5 bases from V and 5 bases from J, with 15 bases between. The CDR3 sequence: CASSHTTCGYGYTF. The CDR3 coding sequence is TGTGCCAGCAGTCACACCACTTGCGGGTATGGCTACACCTTC.

In this sample, this clonotype turned up many times. The CDR3 protein is CSARDGGTQYF. CDR3 sequence (DNA): TGCAGTGCTAGAGATGGTGGGACCCAGTACTTC. The chain recombines TRBV20-1 with TRBJ2-5; no clear D gene. The V and J ends lost 0 bases and 7 bases respectively, with 6 bases between them. Germline values: CDR1 DFQATT, CDR2 SNEGSKA (reference sequence). CDR3 size: 11 residues.

The rearrangement uses TRBV20-1 and TRBJ2-1; 8 positions match TRBD2. The junction had 10 bases not matched to a gene; V was cut back by 6 bases and J by 6 bases. CDR3 length equals 14 residues. Germline V gives CDR1 DFQATT, CDR2 SNEGSKA (reference sequence). CDR3 coding DNA: TGCAGTGCCCTGCGAACCAGCGGGGGCAATGAGCAGTTCTTC. It yields the protein CSALRTSGGNEQFF.

This clonotype was counted many times. The chain employs TRBV28 and TRBJ2-7, with D uncertain. Between the trimmed V and J ends, which lost 5 bases and 2 bases, there was a span of 7 bases. The CDR3 extends over 12 amino acids. Looked up from germline, CDR1 is MDHEN and CDR2 is SYDVKM. The CDR3 is CASSPLAYEQYF. CDR3 nucleotides: TGTGCCAGCAGTCCTCTAGCCTACGAGCAGTACTTC.

The genes are TRBV19 and TRBJ2-1; perhaps TRBD2 as D (6 bases). Germline V gene lookup returns CDR1 LNHDA and CDR2 SQIVND (reference sequence). This CDR3 is built from 17 residues. With 6 bases removed from V and 6 bases from J, the gap between germline ends came to 24 bases. CDR3 residues: CASRARSRGGRINEQFF. CDR3 coding DNA: TGTGCCAGTAGAGCAAGAAGTCGGGGAGGCCGGATCAATGAGCAGTTCTTC.

This clonotype was counted at least ten times. The chain is built from TRBV3-1 and TRBJ1-6, with 8 positions matching TRBD1. In germline, CDR1 is LGHDT, CDR2 YNNKEL (reference sequence). The CDR3 length is 15 residues. V shed 3 bases, J shed 10 bases, and the junction held 8 bases outside the gene matches. CDR3 nucleotide sequence: TGTGCCAGCAGCCATAGGACAGGGAGGGAATCACCCCTCCACTTT. Protein: CASSHRTGRESPLHF.

This clonotype was recorded many times. The gene calls are TRBV14 and TRBJ2-1; 10 bases are shared with TRBD2. Trimming cost V 1 base and J 5 bases; bases outside gene matches: 20. Germline loops: CDR1 SGHDN, CDR2 FVKESK. The CDR3 is made up of 21 amino acids. The CDR3 loop is CASSQAGTAQIAGGRNNEQFF. In DNA, the CDR3 is TGTGCCAGCAGCCAAGCCGGGACGGCCCAGATAGCGGGGGGTCGGAACAATGAGCAGTTCTTC.

The chain is built from TRBV27 and TRBJ2-5; 9 bases are shared with TRBD1. CDR1 is MNHEY and CDR2 is SMNVEV in the germline V gene (reference sequence). J gave up 5 bases and V 5 bases, and 9 bases lay outside the gene matches. This CDR3 region has 15 residues. The CDR3 DNA reads as TGTGCCAGCAGTACACAGGGGGCGGTGGGTGAGACCCAGTACTTC. Translation: CASSTQGAVGETQYF.

This clonotype was picked up many times. V gene TRBV12-3 or TRBV12-4 combines with J gene TRBJ2-1, with 15 bases identical to TRBD2. Unmatched junction bases numbered 6, after V lost 2 bases and J lost 10 bases. The CDR3 runs to 16 residues. In DNA form, the CDR3 reads TGTGCCAGCAGTTTAATGGGACTAGCGGGGGGTCTCGAGCAGTTCTTC. This codes for CASSLMGLAGGLEQFF.

This clonotype was recorded many times. CDR3 nucleotide sequence: TGTGCCTGGGGGAGCCTGGCAGATACGCAGTATTTT. It yields the protein CAWGSLADTQYF. This sequence joins TRBV30 and TRBJ2-3; possible D gene TRBD2, 5 bases. V was shortened by 5 bases and J by 4 bases, with 10 bases between the two germline ends. This CDR3 contains 12 residues. Germline V gene sequence: CDR1 GTSNPN, CDR2 SVGIG (reference sequence).

This clonotype occurred a few times. The chain uses TRBV5-6 and TRBJ2-2, with 9 bases that match TRBD2. This CDR3 has 16 residues. Germline CDR1 reads SGHDT; CDR2 reads YYEEEE. V dropped 4 bases and J dropped 4; count of bases not matched to a gene: 8. DNA of the CDR3: TGTGCCAGCAGCCCCCTTAGCGGGGGTAGCACCGGGGAGCTGTTTTTT. It yields the protein CASSPLSGGSTGELFF.

The chain couples TRBV9 to TRBJ2-5; a weak D match, TRBD2 (6 bases). Per the germline V gene, CDR1 is SGDLS and CDR2 is YYNGEE. The CDR3 covers 13 residues. V was pared by 5 bases and J by 5 bases, with 13 bases between. The CDR3 DNA reads TGTGCCAGCAGTGACGCGGGGCGGGAGACCCAGTACTTC. Its protein is CASSDAGRETQYF. The full variable domain, with the rest looked up from reference TRBV9 and TRBJ2-5, is DSGVTQTPKHLITATGQRVTLRCSPRSGDLSVYWYQQSLDQGLQFLIQYYNGEERAKGNILERFSAQQFPDLHSELNLSSLELGDSALYFCASSDAGRETQYFGPGTRLLVL.

This rearrangement joins TRBV27 to TRBJ1-2, with D unresolved. Germline assignment: CDR1 MNHEY and CDR2 SMNVEV (reference sequence). This CDR3 has 13 residues. Trimming pared 6 bases from V and 0 bases from J, leaving 8 bases between. CDR3 nucleotide sequence: TGTGCCAGCAGATCGACCGCTAACTATGGCTACACCTTC. It codes for CASRSTANYGYTF.

This clonotype was seen a few times. This sequence joins TRBV7-2 and TRBJ1-5, with D perhaps matching TRBD1 (5 bases). V was pared by 1 base and J by 3 bases, with 13 bases between. The CDR3 sequence is 16 residues long. Germline V gives CDR1 SGHTA, CDR2 FQGNSA. The CDR3: CASSLGGGVTNQPQHF. In DNA, the CDR3 is TGTGCCAGCAGCTTAGGAGGAGGGGTCACCAATCAGCCCCAGCATTTT.

This clonotype was observed at least ten times. This CDR3 is CSARVGGYEQYF. The CDR3 nucleotides read TGCAGTGCTAGAGTGGGGGGTTACGAGCAGTACTTC. The chain joins TRBV20-1 to TRBJ2-7; D might be TRBD2 (6 bases). Germline CDR1 is DFQATT and CDR2 is SNEGSKA (reference sequence). CDR3 length: 12 amino acids. The V end lost 1 base, the J end lost 4 bases, and 8 bases lay between the germline ends.

This clonotype was seen repeatedly, ten times or more. The chain links TRBV12-3 or TRBV12-4 to TRBJ1-3, with unresolved D. The ends were cut back, 6 bases at V and 0 bases at J, with 9 bases in the middle. CDR3 length: 14 residues. CDR3 nucleotides: TGTGCCAGCAGCCCATCGCGCTCTGGAAACACCATATATTTT. Protein: CASSPSRSGNTIYF.

There are many counts of this clonotype. The chain recombines TRBV12-3 or TRBV12-4 with TRBJ1-6; TRBD1 aligns across 7 bases. Trimming cost V 6 bases and J 5 bases; bases outside gene matches: 4. The CDR3 consists of 14 residues. DNA of the CDR3: TGTGCCAGCAGCCCGACAGGGAATAATTCACCCCTCCACTTT. Translating gives CASSPTGNNSPLHF.

This clonotype appeared many times. J is TRBJ1-4 and V is TRBV29-1, with D possibly matching TRBD1 (5 bases). The length of the CDR3 is 13 residues. CDR1 and CDR2 (germline): SQVTM, ANQGSEA. Trimming removed 3 bases from V and 3 bases from J, with 8 bases in between. CDR3: CSVDGGSNEKLFF. The CDR3, as DNA: TGCAGCGTTGACGGGGGGTCTAATGAAAAACTGTTTTTT.

At least ten counts were recorded for this clonotype. The chain links TRBV19 to TRBJ1-5, with D perhaps TRBD1 (5 bases). Trimming took off 7 bases at V and 9 bases at J, with 16 bases between the two ends. CDR3 length: 13 residues. Germline V gene lookup returns CDR1 LNHDA and CDR2 SQIVND (reference sequence). The CDR3 DNA reads as TGTGCCAGTACCGCACAGGTCTATCGGCCCCAGCATTTT. This codes for CASTAQVYRPQHF.

The rearrangement links TRBV18 to TRBJ2-5; tentative D call: TRBD2 (5 bases). With 6 bases removed from V and 2 bases from J, the gap between germline ends came to 10 bases. The CDR3 sequence is 13 residues long. Germline assignment: CDR1 KGHSH and CDR2 LQKENI. CDR3 region: CASSEAIQETQYF. CDR3 sequence (DNA): TGTGCCAGCTCGGAGGCTATTCAAGAGACCCAGTACTTC.

This clonotype was counted at least ten times. This chain links TRBV7-2 with TRBJ1-6; maybe TRBD1 (6 bases). The CDR3 contains 15 residues. Germline V gene data show CDR1 as SGHTA and CDR2 as FQGNSA. V was clipped by 6 bases and J by 10 bases, with 19 bases between them. As DNA, the CDR3 is TGTGCCAGCAGGTCCGGGGGGACACGGAACTCACCCCTCCACTTT. Translating gives CASRSGGTRNSPLHF.

The rearrangement joins TRBV7-2 to TRBJ2-5, with D possibly matching TRBD2 (7 bases). The CDR3 contains 15 residues. Germline-derived CDR1 and CDR2 are SGHTA and FQGNSA. Trimming stripped 3 bases from V and 4 bases from J, with 15 bases between. The CDR3 protein is CASSFMGGGGETQYF. CDR3 nucleotides: TGTGCCAGCAGCTTCATGGGGGGGGGCGGAGAGACCCAGTACTTC.

This clonotype was seen many times. The rearrangement uses TRBV6-1 and TRBJ1-2; the match to TRBD1 covers 12 bases. V gave up 1 base and J gave up 7 bases; unmatched junction bases: 4. Germline V lookup: CDR1 MNHNS, CDR2 SASEGT. The CDR3 has 15 amino acids. This chain's CDR3 is CASSEVGTGGFGYTF. For the CDR3, the DNA is TGTGCCAGCAGTGAAGTCGGGACAGGGGGCTTTGGCTACACCTTC.

This clonotype has at least ten counts. This chain connects TRBV27 to TRBJ2-2, with D perhaps matching TRBD1 or TRBD2 (6 bases each). The CDR3 is made up of 15 amino acids. Between the trimmed V and J ends, which lost 4 bases and 7 bases, there was a span of 16 bases. From germline, CDR1 is MNHEY and CDR2 SMNVEV (reference sequence). The CDR3, as DNA: TGTGCCAGCAGTTATTCCGGGGGCGAGTACGGGGAGCTGTTTTTT. This sequence encodes CASSYSGGEYGELFF.

This clonotype was recorded many times. The chain links TRBV18 to TRBJ2-2, with D possibly matching TRBD2 (5 bases). CDR1 and CDR2 from the germline V gene are KGHSH and LQKENI. The CDR3 extends over 16 amino acids. Trimming stripped 3 bases from V and 3 bases from J, with 14 bases between. The CDR3 DNA follows: TGTGCCAGCTCACCCCAGGCGGGCTGGGACACCGGGGAGCTGTTTTTT. Translated: CASSPQAGWDTGELFF.